This is a list of T cell receptor beta chains from one sample in a study of blood T cell repertoires in COVID-19. TCRdb's table, derived via immunoSEQ multiplex PCR, lists solely in-frame clones and lacks some. The repertoire holds 200,000 to 250,000 clones, with 80% to 90% as singletons. Sequencing was done on a sample of PBMCs or T cells enriched from blood (not recorded which). Receptors originate from a woman in her thirties who had been exposed to COVID-19. Both conserved end residues are part of each CDR3. A D gene is named only where the DNA matches it firmly. Not every row has a clone size; where given, it reads once, few, many or a size class.

v_call	j_call	d_call	clone_size	cdr3_aa	cdr3_nt
TRBV25-1	TRBJ2-2	TRBD2	-	CASADSPGLENIGGELFF	TGTGCCAGCGCAGACTCACCGGGACTAGAGAACATTGGCGGGGAGCTGTTTTTT
TRBV27	TRBJ2-3	TRBD2	few	CASSLLAGSVTDTQYF	TGTGCCAGCAGTTTACTAGCGGGATCTGTCACAGATACGCAGTATTTT
TRBV6-4	TRBJ2-1	TRBD2	-	CASSRTSGTYNEQFF	TGTGCCAGCAGTAGGACTAGCGGGACCTACAATGAGCAGTTCTTC
TRBV29-1	TRBJ1-2	-	-	CSVEDILNYGYTF	TGCAGCGTTGAAGACATACTTAACTATGGCTACACCTTC
TRBV6-2/TRBV6-3	TRBJ2-7	-	-	CASSRQSYEQYF	TGTGCCAGCAGCCGACAGTCCTACGAGCAGTACTTC
TRBV7-9	TRBJ2-1	-	-	CASSLANGNEQFF	TGTGCCAGCAGCTTAGCTAACGGCAATGAGCAGTTCTTC
TRBV20-1	TRBJ1-2	-	-	CSASGTSNGYTF	TGCAGTGCTAGTGGGACAAGTAATGGCTACACCTTC
TRBV27	TRBJ1-1	-	once	CASSLSRIRNTEAFF	TGTGCCAGCAGTTTGTCGAGGATACGGAACACTGAAGCTTTCTTT
TRBV13	TRBJ2-7	TRBD2	-	CASSLSLAGTSREQYF	TGTGCCAGCAGCTTATCCCTAGCGGGAACCTCACGCGAGCAGTACTTC
TRBV5-1	TRBJ2-1	TRBD2	-	CASTLAGVGYNEQFF	TGCGCCAGCACCCTAGCGGGAGTTGGCTACAATGAGCAGTTCTTC
TRBV5-1	TRBJ1-2	TRBD1	-	CASSVGQGAYGYTF	TGCGCCAGCAGCGTGGGACAGGGGGCCTATGGCTACACCTTC
TRBV3-1/TRBV3-2	TRBJ2-1	-	-	CASSAPEYNEQFF	TGTGCCAGCAGCGCCCCCGAGTACAATGAGCAGTTCTTC
TRBV30	TRBJ2-2	-	-	CAWSGGPGELFF	TGTGCCTGGAGTGGGGGCCCCGGGGAGCTGTTTTTT
TRBV9	TRBJ1-6	-	-	CASSPRTPPHSPLHF	TGTGCCAGCAGCCCTCGGACTCCCCCCCATTCACCCCTCCACTTT
TRBV7-6	TRBJ1-2	-	once	CASSLGGGYTF	TGTGCCAGCAGCTTAGGGGGCGGCTACACCTTC
TRBV10-2	TRBJ1-2	-	-	CASSDYRVDGYTF	TGCGCCAGCAGTGACTACAGGGTAGACGGCTACACCTTC
TRBV7-7	TRBJ2-2	-	-	CATQAVNTGELFF	TGTGCCACCCAAGCGGTTAACACCGGGGAGCTGTTTTTT
TRBV5-1	TRBJ2-7	TRBD1	-	CASSRGQGAYEQYF	TGCGCCAGCAGCAGAGGACAGGGGGCTTACGAGCAGTACTTC
TRBV7-6	TRBJ2-7	-	-	CASSLVQGPYEQYF	TGTGCCAGCAGCTTAGTTCAGGGGCCCTACGAGCAGTACTTC
TRBV30	TRBJ2-3	TRBD2	-	CAWSAGLAGSTDTQYF	TGTGCCTGGAGTGCAGGACTAGCGGGGAGCACAGATACGCAGTATTTT
TRBV15	TRBJ1-1	-	once	CATSRTHKQGRGQTEAFF	TGTGCCACCAGCAGGACACACAAACAGGGTCGGGGTCAAACTGAAGCTTTCTTT
TRBV10-3	TRBJ1-2	-	-	CAISETGNYGYTF	TGTGCCATCAGCGAAACAGGGAACTATGGCTACACCTTC
TRBV4-1	TRBJ1-2	-	once	CASSQEGGYGYTF	TGCGCCAGCAGCCAAGAGGGGGGATATGGCTACACCTTC
TRBV29-1	TRBJ2-7	-	-	CSAHRDYEQYF	TGCAGCGCCCACAGGGACTACGAGCAGTACTTC
TRBV24-1	TRBJ1-1	TRBD1	-	CATSSGGPTEAFF	TGTGCCACCAGTTCAGGGGGTCCCACTGAAGCTTTCTTT
TRBV4-1	TRBJ2-3	-	-	CASSQYGGTQYF	TGCGCCAGCAGCCAGTACGGCGGGACGCAGTATTTT
TRBV4-1	TRBJ1-2	-	-	CASSQHPLDLAYGYTF	TGCGCCAGCAGCCAACATCCTCTCGATCTGGCCTATGGCTACACCTTC
TRBV10-3	TRBJ2-1	-	-	CAISGVGMSSYNEQFF	TGTGCCATCAGTGGGGTCGGGATGAGCTCCTACAATGAGCAGTTCTTC
TRBV18	TRBJ2-7	TRBD2	-	CASSPTSGRTYEQYF	TGTGCCAGCTCACCAACTAGCGGGAGGACCTACGAGCAGTACTTC
TRBV7-2	TRBJ2-7	TRBD2	-	CASSPSGGGSYEQYF	TGTGCCAGCAGTCCTAGCGGAGGAGGCTCCTACGAGCAGTACTTC
TRBV2	TRBJ2-7	-	-	CASSGAGVGVDEQYF	TGTGCCAGCAGTGGAGCTGGGGTCGGGGTCGACGAGCAGTACTTC
TRBV10-3	TRBJ1-1	-	-	CAITPAGGLNTEAFF	TGTGCCATCACGCCTGCGGGTGGCCTTAACACTGAAGCTTTCTTT
TRBV9	TRBJ2-3	TRBD2	once	CASSAPSGRGTDTQYF	TGTGCCAGCAGCGCACCTAGCGGGAGGGGGACAGATACGCAGTATTTT
TRBV7-9	TRBJ2-1	-	-	CASSYPGLSGGNEQFF	TGTGCCAGCAGTTATCCTGGACTCTCCGGAGGCAATGAGCAGTTCTTC
TRBV30	TRBJ1-3	-	few	CAWSNDRITGNTIYF	TGTGCCTGGAGTAATGACAGGATCACTGGAAACACCATATATTTT
TRBV28	TRBJ2-5	TRBD2	-	CASSLLGGRHRKGTQYF	TGTGCCAGCAGTTTATTGGGCGGGAGGCATAGGAAGGGGACCCAGTACTTC
TRBV29-1	TRBJ2-7	TRBD1	-	CSAGTGVYEQYF	TGCAGCGCCGGGACAGGGGTCTACGAGCAGTACTTC
TRBV28	TRBJ1-1	TRBD1	few	CAGTKTGRTEAFF	TGTGCCGGAACCAAGACAGGGCGGACTGAAGCTTTCTTT
TRBV9	TRBJ2-3	-	once	CASSVVPARGTDTQYF	TGTGCCAGCAGCGTAGTCCCAGCTCGAGGGACAGATACGCAGTATTTT
TRBV12-3/TRBV12-4	TRBJ1-2	-	-	CASSRTDYGYTF	TGTGCCAGCAGCAGGACAGACTATGGCTACACCTTC
TRBV7-2	TRBJ2-5	TRBD1	-	CASSSTGAETQYF	TGTGCCAGCAGCTCGACAGGGGCCGAGACCCAGTACTTC
TRBV30	TRBJ1-4	-	-	CAWSVLGQYEKLFF	TGTGCCTGGAGTGTTCTCGGACAGTATGAAAAACTGTTTTTT
TRBV11-2	TRBJ1-1	TRBD1	-	CASRRTGGTEAFF	TGTGCCAGCAGGAGGACAGGGGGGACTGAAGCTTTCTTT
TRBV7-9	TRBJ1-4	TRBD1	-	CASSFGTGIEKLFF	TGTGCCAGCAGCTTCGGGACAGGGATTGAAAAACTGTTTTTT
TRBV5-1	TRBJ2-2	TRBD2	-	CASSLATSGTYTGELFF	TGCGCCAGCAGCTTGGCGACTAGCGGGACTTACACCGGGGAGCTGTTTTTT
TRBV24-1	TRBJ2-2	TRBD1	-	CATQDRDRVAGEGLTGELFF	TGTGCCACCCAGGACCGGGACAGGGTTGCGGGAGAGGGTTTGACCGGGGAGCTGTTTTTT
TRBV5-1	TRBJ1-1	-	-	CASSLGYGTTNTEAFF	TGCGCCAGCAGCTTGGGGTACGGGACAACAAACACTGAAGCTTTCTTT
TRBV4-1	TRBJ2-7	TRBD2	-	CASSHPGTSVFEQYF	TGCGCCAGCAGCCACCCCGGGACTAGCGTTTTCGAGCAGTACTTC
TRBV19	TRBJ1-1	-	-	CASSTFRSNTEAFF	TGTGCCAGTAGTACGTTCCGTAGCAACACTGAAGCTTTCTTT
TRBV19	TRBJ1-1	-	-	CASSILTEAFF	TGTGCCAGTAGTATACTTACTGAAGCTTTCTTT
TRBV4-1	TRBJ2-1	TRBD2	once	CASTGTSGAYNEQFF	TGCGCCAGCACGGGGACTAGCGGGGCCTACAATGAGCAGTTCTTC